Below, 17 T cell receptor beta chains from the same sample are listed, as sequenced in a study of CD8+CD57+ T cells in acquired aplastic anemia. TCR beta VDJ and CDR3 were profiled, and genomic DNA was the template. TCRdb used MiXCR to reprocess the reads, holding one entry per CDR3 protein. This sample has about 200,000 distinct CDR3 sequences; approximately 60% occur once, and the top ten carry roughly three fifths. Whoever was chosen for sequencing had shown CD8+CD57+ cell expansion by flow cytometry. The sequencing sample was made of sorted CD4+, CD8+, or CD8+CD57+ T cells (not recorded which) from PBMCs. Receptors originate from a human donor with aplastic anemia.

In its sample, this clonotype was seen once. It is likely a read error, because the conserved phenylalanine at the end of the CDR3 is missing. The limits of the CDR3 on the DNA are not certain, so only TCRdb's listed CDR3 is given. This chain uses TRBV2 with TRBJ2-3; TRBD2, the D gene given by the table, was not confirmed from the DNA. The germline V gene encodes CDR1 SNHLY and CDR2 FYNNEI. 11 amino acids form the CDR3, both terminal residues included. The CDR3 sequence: CASRLAGLGGV.

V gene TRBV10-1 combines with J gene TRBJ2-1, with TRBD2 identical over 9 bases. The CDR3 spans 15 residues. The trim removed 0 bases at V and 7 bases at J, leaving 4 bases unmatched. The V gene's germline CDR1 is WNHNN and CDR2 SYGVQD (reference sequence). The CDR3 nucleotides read TGCGCCAGCAGTGAGTCGACTAGCGGAGGGAATGAGCAGTTCTTC. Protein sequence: CASSESTSGGNEQFF.

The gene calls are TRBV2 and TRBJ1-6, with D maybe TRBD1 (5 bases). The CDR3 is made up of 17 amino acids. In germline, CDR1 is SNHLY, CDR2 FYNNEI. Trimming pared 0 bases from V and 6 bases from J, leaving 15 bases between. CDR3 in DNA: TGTGCCAGCAGTGAAGCGCTTGGCAGGGCTATTAATTCACCCCTCCACTTT. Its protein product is CASSEALGRAINSPLHF.

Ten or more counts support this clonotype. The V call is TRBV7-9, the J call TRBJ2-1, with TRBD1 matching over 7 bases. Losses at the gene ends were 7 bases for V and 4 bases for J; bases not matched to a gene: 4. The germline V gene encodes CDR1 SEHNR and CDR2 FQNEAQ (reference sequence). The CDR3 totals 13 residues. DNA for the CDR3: TGTGCCAGCACCGGGGACAGATACAATGAGCAGTTCTTC. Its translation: CASTGDRYNEQFF.

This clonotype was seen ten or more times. The CDR3 nucleotides are TGCGCCAGCAGGGGGGCGTTGGGTGAAGCTTTCTTT. It specifies CASRGALGEAFF. The chain is built from TRBV10-2 and TRBJ1-1, with a possible D match to TRBD1 (6 bases). Trimming pared 6 bases from V and 7 bases from J, leaving 12 bases between. The CDR3 runs 12 residues. Germline-derived CDR1 and CDR2 are WSHSY and SAAADI.

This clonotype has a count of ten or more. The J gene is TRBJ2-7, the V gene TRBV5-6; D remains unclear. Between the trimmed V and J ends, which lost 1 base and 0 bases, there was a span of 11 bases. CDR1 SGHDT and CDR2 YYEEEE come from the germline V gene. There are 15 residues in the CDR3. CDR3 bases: TGTGCCAGCAGCTTGACCAGGTTGAGCTCCTACGAGCAGTACTTC. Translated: CASSLTRLSSYEQYF.

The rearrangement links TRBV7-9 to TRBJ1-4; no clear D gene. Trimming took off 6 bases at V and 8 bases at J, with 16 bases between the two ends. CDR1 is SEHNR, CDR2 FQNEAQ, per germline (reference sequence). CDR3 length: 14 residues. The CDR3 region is CASSQDGKDEKLFF. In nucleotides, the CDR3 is TGTGCCAGCAGTCAAGACGGGAAGGACGAAAAACTGTTTTTT.

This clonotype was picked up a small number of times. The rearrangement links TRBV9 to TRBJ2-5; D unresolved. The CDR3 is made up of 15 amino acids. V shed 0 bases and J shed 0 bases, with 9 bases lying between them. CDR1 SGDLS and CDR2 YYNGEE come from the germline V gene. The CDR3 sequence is CASSVGSPYQETQYF. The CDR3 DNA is TGTGCCAGCAGCGTAGGATCACCGTACCAAGAGACCCAGTACTTC.

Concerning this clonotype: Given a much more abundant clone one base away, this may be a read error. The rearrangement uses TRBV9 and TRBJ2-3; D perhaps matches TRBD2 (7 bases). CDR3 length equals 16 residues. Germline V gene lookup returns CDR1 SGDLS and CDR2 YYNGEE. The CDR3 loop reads CASSSPRGGNTDTHYF. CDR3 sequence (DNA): TGTGCCAGCAGCTCTCCAAGGGGGGGGAACACAGATACGCACTATTTT.

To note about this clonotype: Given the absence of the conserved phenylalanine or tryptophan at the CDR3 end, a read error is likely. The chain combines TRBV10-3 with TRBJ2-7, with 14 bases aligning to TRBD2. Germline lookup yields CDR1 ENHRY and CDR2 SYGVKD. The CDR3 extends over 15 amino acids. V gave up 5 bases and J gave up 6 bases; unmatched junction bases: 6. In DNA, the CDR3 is TGTGCCATCAGTCTTAATGGACTAGCGGGAGGCGAGCAGTACCTC. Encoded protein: CAISLNGLAGGEQYL.

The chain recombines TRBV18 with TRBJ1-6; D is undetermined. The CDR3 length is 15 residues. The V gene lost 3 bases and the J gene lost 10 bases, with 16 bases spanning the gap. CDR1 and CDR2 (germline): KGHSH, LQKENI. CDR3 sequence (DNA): TGTGCCAGCTCACCCCCGTCGGCCGACAACTCACCCCTCCACTTT. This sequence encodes CASSPPSADNSPLHF.

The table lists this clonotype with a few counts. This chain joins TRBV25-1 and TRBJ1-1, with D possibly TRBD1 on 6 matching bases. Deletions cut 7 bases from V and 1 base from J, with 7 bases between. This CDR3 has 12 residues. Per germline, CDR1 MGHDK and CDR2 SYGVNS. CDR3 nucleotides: TGTGCCAGCACACAGGGGAACACTGAAGCTTTCTTT. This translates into CASTQGNTEAFF.

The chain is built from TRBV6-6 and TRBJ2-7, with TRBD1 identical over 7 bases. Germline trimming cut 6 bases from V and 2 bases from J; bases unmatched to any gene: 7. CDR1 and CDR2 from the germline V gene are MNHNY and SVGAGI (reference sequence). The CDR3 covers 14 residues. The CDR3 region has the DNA TGTGCCAGCAGGAAGACAGGGCAAACCTACGAGCAGTACTTC. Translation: CASRKTGQTYEQYF.

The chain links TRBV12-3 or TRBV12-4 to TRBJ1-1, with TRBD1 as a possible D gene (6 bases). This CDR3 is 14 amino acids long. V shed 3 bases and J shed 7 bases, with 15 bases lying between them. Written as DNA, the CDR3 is TGTGCCAGCAGTTTGACAGGAGCGGGGGTTGAAGCTTTCTTT. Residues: CASSLTGAGVEAFF.

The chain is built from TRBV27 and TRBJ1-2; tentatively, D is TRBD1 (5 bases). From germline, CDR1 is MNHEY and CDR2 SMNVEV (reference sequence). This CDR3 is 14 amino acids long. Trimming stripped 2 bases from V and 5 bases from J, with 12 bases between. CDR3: CASSLKGAIYGYTF. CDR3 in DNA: TGTGCCAGCAGTTTAAAAGGGGCCATTTATGGCTACACCTTC.

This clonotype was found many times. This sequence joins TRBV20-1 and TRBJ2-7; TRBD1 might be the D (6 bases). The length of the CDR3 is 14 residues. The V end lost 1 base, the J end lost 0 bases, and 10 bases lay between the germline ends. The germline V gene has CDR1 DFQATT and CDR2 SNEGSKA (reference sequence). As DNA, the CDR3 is TGCAGTGCTAGAGGGACAGAAGCCTCCTACGAGCAGTACTTC. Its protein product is CSARGTEASYEQYF.

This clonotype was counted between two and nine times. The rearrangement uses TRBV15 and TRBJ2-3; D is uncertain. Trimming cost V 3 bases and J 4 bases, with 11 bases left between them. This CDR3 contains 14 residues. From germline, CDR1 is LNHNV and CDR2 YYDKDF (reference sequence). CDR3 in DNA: TGTGCCACCAGCAGCCCCAGGCTATCAGATACGCAGTATTTT. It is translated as CATSSPRLSDTQYF.